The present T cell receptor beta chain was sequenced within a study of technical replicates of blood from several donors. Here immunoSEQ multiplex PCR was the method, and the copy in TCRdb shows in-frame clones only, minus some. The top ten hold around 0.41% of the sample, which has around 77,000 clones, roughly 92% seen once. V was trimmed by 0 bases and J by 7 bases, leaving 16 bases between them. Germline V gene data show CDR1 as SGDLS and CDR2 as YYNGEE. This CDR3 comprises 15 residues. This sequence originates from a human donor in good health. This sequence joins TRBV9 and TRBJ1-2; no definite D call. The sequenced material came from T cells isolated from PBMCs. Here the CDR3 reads CASSVGHRIGGGYTF. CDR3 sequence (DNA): TGTGCCAGCAGCGTAGGGCATCGCATCGGAGGTGGCTACACCTTC.